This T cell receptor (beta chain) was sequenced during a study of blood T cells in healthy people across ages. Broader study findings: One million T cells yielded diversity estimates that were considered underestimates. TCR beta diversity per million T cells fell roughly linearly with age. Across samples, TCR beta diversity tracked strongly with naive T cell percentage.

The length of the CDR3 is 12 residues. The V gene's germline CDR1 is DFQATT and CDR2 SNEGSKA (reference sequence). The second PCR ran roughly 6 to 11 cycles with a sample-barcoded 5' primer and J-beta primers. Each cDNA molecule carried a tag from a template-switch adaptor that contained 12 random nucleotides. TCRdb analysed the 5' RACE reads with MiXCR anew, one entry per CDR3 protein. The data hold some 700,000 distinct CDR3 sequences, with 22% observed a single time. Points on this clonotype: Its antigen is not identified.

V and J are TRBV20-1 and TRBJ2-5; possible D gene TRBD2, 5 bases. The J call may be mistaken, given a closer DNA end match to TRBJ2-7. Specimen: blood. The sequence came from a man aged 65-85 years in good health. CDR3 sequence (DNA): TGCAGTGCGGAGCTAGCAGCCTACGAGCAGTACTTC. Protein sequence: CSAELAAYEQYF.